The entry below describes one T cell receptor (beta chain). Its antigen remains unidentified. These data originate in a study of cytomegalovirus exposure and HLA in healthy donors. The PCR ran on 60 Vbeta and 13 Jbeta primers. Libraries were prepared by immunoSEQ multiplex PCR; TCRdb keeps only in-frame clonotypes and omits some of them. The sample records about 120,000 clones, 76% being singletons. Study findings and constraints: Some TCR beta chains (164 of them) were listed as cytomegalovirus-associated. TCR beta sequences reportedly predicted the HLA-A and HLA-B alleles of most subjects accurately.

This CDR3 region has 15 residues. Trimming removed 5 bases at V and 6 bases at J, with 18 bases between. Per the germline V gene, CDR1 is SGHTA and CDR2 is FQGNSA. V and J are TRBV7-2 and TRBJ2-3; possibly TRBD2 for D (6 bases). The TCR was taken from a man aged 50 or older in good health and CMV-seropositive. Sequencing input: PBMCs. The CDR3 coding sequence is TGTGCCAGCAGCGCGGGGCCAAGTGTCCCGGATACGCAGTATTTT. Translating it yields CASSAGPSVPDTQYF.